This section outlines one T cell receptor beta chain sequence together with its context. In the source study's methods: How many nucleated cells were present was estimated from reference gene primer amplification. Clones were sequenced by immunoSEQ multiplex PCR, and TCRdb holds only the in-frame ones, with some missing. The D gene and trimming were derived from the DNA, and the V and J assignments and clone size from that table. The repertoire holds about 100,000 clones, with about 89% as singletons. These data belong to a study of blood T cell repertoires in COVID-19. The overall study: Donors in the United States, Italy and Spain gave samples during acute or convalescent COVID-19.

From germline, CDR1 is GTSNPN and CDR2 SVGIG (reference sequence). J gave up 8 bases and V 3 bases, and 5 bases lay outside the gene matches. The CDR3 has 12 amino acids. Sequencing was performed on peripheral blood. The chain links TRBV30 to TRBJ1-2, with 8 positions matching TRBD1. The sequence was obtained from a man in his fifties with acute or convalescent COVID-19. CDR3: CAWSRQGLGYTF. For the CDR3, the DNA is TGTGCCTGGAGCAGACAGGGGTTAGGCTACACCTTC.